The TCR beta chain under discussion was sequenced for a study of tumor and adjacent non-tumor tissue in lung cancer. As for this clonotype: One junction end does not reproduce the germline sequence, and a read error may be involved.

Three rounds of nested PCR, following a modified ARM-PCR protocol, produced the TCRbeta library. TCRdb called the multiplex PCR reads again in MiXCR, with one record for every CDR3 protein. This sample has fewer than 75,000 distinct CDR3 sequences; around 80% occur once, and the top ten carry 35% to 50%. No cell sorting was done before RNA was extracted from the tissue. More than 3 cm separated this lung sample from the edge of the tumor. Sequencing used distant non-tumor lung tissue. The source is a man aged 60 to 75 with non-small cell lung cancer.

The CDR3 DNA reads TGTGACAGCAGCTTATCCGTTAACACTGAAGCTTTCTTT. Translating gives CDSSLSVNTEAFF. The chain joins TRBV7-2 to TRBJ1-1; D is unresolved. In germline, CDR1 is SGHTA, CDR2 FQGNSA. The CDR3 is 13 residues long.